This TCR beta chain is drawn from a study of CD8 T cells in Susac syndrome. The RNA input was about 0.5 to 1 ug, and it was reverse transcribed with random hexamers. TCRdb used MiXCR to reprocess the immunoSEQ multiplex PCR reads, holding one entry per CDR3 protein. The data hold 120,000 to 150,000 distinct CDR3 sequences, with roughly 94% observed a single time. The CDR3 has 16 residues. Germline assignment: CDR1 SGHNT and CDR2 YYREEE (reference sequence). The V segment lost 3 bases and the J segment 3 bases; nucleotides outside the gene matches: 9. The sample consisted of CD4+ T cells from PBMCs. This TCR was sampled from a human donor in good health. The rearrangement links TRBV5-4 to TRBJ1-2; 9 bases match TRBD1. The CDR3 sequence: CASSSSRTGAYYGYTF. DNA of the CDR3: TGTGCCAGCAGCTCATCCCGGACAGGGGCTTACTATGGCTACACCTTC. The variable domain in full, with the rest retrieved from reference TRBV5-4 and TRBJ1-2, is ETGVTQSPTHLIKTRGQQVTLRCSSQSGHNTVSWYQQALGQGPQFIFQYYREEENGRGNFPPRFSGLQFPNYSSELNVNALELDDSALYLCASSSSRTGAYYGYTFGSGTRLTVV.